A selection of T cell receptor beta chains follows, all from one sample in a study of shared clonotypes between healthy human individuals. TCRdb's table, derived via immunoSEQ multiplex PCR, lists solely in-frame clones and lacks some. The table has 550,000 to 800,000 clones, 90% seen once. The sample comprised memory CD8+ T cells from PBMCs. All receptors come from a man between 18 and 35 years old in good health. Some clones in this sample may be carry-over from other donors' samples. CDR3s include the opening cysteine and the closing phenylalanine or tryptophan. Fields, in order: clone size, J gene, V gene, CDR3 protein. Some rows mark clone size as missing; the rest say once, few, many or name a class of expanded clone.

clone_size: NA; j_call: TRBJ2-1; v_call: TRBV11-2; cdr3_aa: CASSSDFYNEQFF
clone_size: NA; j_call: TRBJ2-1; v_call: TRBV7-9; cdr3_aa: CASAQLSSYNEQFF
clone_size: NA; j_call: TRBJ2-5; v_call: TRBV28; cdr3_aa: CASRQVPRETQYF
clone_size: NA; j_call: TRBJ2-2; v_call: TRBV11-2; cdr3_aa: CASSLVGGELFF
clone_size: NA; j_call: TRBJ2-1; v_call: TRBV27; cdr3_aa: CASGSVGPGYNEQFF
clone_size: NA; j_call: TRBJ2-2; v_call: TRBV7-6; cdr3_aa: CASSFLKNQGALGTGELFF
clone_size: NA; j_call: TRBJ2-2; v_call: TRBV5-4; cdr3_aa: CASSFRLAGNTGELFF
clone_size: NA; j_call: TRBJ2-7; v_call: TRBV5-1; cdr3_aa: CASSPYLGGYEQYF
clone_size: NA; j_call: TRBJ2-3; v_call: TRBV29-1; cdr3_aa: CSVEVPGVRYDQYF
clone_size: NA; j_call: TRBJ1-6; v_call: TRBV28; cdr3_aa: CASSPRGAYNSPLHF
clone_size: NA; j_call: TRBJ1-4; v_call: TRBV9; cdr3_aa: CASSEQGKANEKLFF
clone_size: NA; j_call: TRBJ2-5; v_call: TRBV7-9; cdr3_aa: CASSSTNKREAYETQYF
clone_size: few; j_call: TRBJ2-1; v_call: TRBV13; cdr3_aa: CASSISPSHEQFF
clone_size: NA; j_call: TRBJ2-5; v_call: TRBV27; cdr3_aa: CASSHIRDRGPETQYF
clone_size: NA; j_call: TRBJ2-5; v_call: TRBV19; cdr3_aa: CASSIVLRALQETQYF
clone_size: NA; j_call: TRBJ2-2; v_call: TRBV5-3; cdr3_aa: CARSVSGRADGELFF
clone_size: NA; j_call: TRBJ2-1; v_call: TRBV6-5; cdr3_aa: CASSLGSFNEQFF
clone_size: NA; j_call: TRBJ1-2; v_call: TRBV7-6; cdr3_aa: CASSPQPGQGRYGYTF
clone_size: NA; j_call: TRBJ1-2; v_call: TRBV7-9; cdr3_aa: CASSLGVRGYTF
clone_size: NA; j_call: TRBJ2-1; v_call: TRBV29-1; cdr3_aa: CSVELTSGSALLGEQFF
clone_size: few; j_call: TRBJ1-1; v_call: TRBV29-1; cdr3_aa: CSATLGTEAFF
clone_size: NA; j_call: TRBJ2-1; v_call: TRBV6-1; cdr3_aa: CASSDFIFGGLATYNEQFF
clone_size: NA; j_call: TRBJ2-3; v_call: TRBV27; cdr3_aa: CASSFFGRGSDTQYF
clone_size: NA; j_call: TRBJ1-1; v_call: TRBV14; cdr3_aa: CASSSGTETEAFF
clone_size: NA; j_call: TRBJ2-4; v_call: TRBV2; cdr3_aa: CASSYSGRPSGRVGNIQYF
clone_size: many; j_call: TRBJ1-5; v_call: TRBV9; cdr3_aa: CASSVGGNGNQPQHF
clone_size: NA; j_call: TRBJ1-2; v_call: TRBV4-1; cdr3_aa: CASSQRLPGNTYGYTF
clone_size: NA; j_call: TRBJ2-7; v_call: TRBV9; cdr3_aa: CASSVATGRGYEQYF
clone_size: once; j_call: TRBJ1-2; v_call: TRBV28; cdr3_aa: CASSNQGAGYTF
clone_size: NA; j_call: TRBJ2-7; v_call: TRBV7-8; cdr3_aa: CASSFDRTSYEQYF
clone_size: NA; j_call: TRBJ2-7; v_call: TRBV5-6; cdr3_aa: CASSQGTRAYEQYF
clone_size: NA; j_call: TRBJ2-7; v_call: TRBV5-1; cdr3_aa: CASSLDNSYEQYF
clone_size: NA; j_call: TRBJ2-1; v_call: TRBV4-2; cdr3_aa: CASSQDIQKAGGPGEQFF
clone_size: NA; j_call: TRBJ2-2; v_call: TRBV10-3; cdr3_aa: CAISASDPNTGELFF
clone_size: NA; j_call: TRBJ1-2; v_call: TRBV28; cdr3_aa: CASSFMSGNYGYTF
clone_size: NA; j_call: TRBJ2-1; v_call: TRBV27; cdr3_aa: CASSFVGGADEQFF
clone_size: NA; j_call: TRBJ2-1; v_call: TRBV10-3; cdr3_aa: CAIRDTSGHTYNEQFF
clone_size: NA; j_call: TRBJ1-5; v_call: TRBV28; cdr3_aa: CASSSWTGASNQPQHF
clone_size: NA; j_call: TRBJ2-3; v_call: TRBV10-3; cdr3_aa: CAIRIREAGENTDTQYF
clone_size: NA; j_call: TRBJ2-7; v_call: TRBV7-9; cdr3_aa: CASSGEGAGGAYEQYF
clone_size: NA; j_call: TRBJ2-7; v_call: TRBV10-2; cdr3_aa: CASSDVRVAVEQYF
clone_size: NA; j_call: TRBJ1-2; v_call: TRBV7-9; cdr3_aa: CASSPGGTTYGYTF
clone_size: NA; j_call: TRBJ2-1; v_call: TRBV11-2; cdr3_aa: CASTDSYNEQFF
clone_size: NA; j_call: TRBJ2-5; v_call: TRBV28; cdr3_aa: CASRFEAAQETQYF
clone_size: NA; j_call: TRBJ1-1; v_call: TRBV19; cdr3_aa: CASRRDTPDFNTEAFF
clone_size: NA; j_call: TRBJ2-1; v_call: TRBV29-1; cdr3_aa: CSVLVPNEQFF
clone_size: NA; j_call: TRBJ1-1; v_call: TRBV6-1; cdr3_aa: CASRAGRGYTEAFF
clone_size: NA; j_call: TRBJ2-5; v_call: TRBV25-1; cdr3_aa: CASSVGDGQETQYF
clone_size: NA; j_call: TRBJ2-1; v_call: TRBV4-1; cdr3_aa: CASSLHRGRSYNEQFF
clone_size: NA; j_call: TRBJ1-4; v_call: TRBV2; cdr3_aa: CAIPLVGKRATNEKLFF